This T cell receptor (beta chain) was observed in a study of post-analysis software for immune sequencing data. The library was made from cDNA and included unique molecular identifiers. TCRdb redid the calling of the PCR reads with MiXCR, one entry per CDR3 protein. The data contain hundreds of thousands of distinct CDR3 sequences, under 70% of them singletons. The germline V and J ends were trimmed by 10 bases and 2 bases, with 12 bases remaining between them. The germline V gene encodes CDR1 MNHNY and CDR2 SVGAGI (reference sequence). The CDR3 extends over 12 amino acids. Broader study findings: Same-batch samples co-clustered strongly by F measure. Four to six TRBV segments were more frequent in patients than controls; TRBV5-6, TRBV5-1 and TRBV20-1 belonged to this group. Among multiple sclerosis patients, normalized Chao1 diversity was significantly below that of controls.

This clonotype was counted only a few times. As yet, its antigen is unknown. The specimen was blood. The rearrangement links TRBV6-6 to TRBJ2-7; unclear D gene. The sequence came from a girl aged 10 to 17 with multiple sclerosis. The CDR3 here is CATLSETYEQYF. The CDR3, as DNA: TGTGCCACCCTAAGCGAAACCTACGAGCAGTACTTC.